Listed below are T cell receptor beta chains from one sample, sequenced in a study of T-cell reconstitution after alpha-beta-depleted transplantation in children. Each CDR3 protein is one row after TCRdb ran MiXCR on the PCR reads. The sample gives 780,000 or so distinct CDR3 sequences, approximately 15% of which show up once; around 5% is in the top ten. This material consisted of PBMCs, mostly from graft donor cells, taken 360 days after TCRalphabeta/CD19-depleted stem cell transplant. These receptors originate from a male patient younger than 18 who had a stem cell transplant for acute lymphoblastic leukemia, so the T cells may come from the graft donor. Both conserved end residues are part of each CDR3. The D gene is left open where the match is weak. Size tells how often a clone was seen (once, few, many) or the class of an expanded clone, and some rows leave it out.

>NA|TRBV13|few|TRBJ2-7
TGTGCCAGCAGCTTCCGGGAACCCCCATACGAGCAGTACTTC
CASSFREPPYEQYF
>NA|TRBV5-1|NA|TRBJ2-3
TGCGCCAGCAGTAGAACCCCCCAGCGGACCACAGATACGCAGTATTTT
CASSRTPQRTTDTQYF
>NA|TRBV20-1|few|TRBJ1-6
TGCAGTGCTAGAGATGGCTGGGGTAGGGGATGGGATAATTCACCCCTCCACTTT
CSARDGWGRGWDNSPLHF
>TRBD1|TRBV24-1|NA|TRBJ2-1
TGTGCCACCAGCTTAACAGGGGATCTGAACAATGAGCAGTTCTTC
CATSLTGDLNNEQFF
>NA|TRBV5-1|many|TRBJ2-3
TGCGCCAGCAGCTTGGTGGGGGCCTTTGGAACAGATACGCAGTATTTT
CASSLVGAFGTDTQYF
>NA|TRBV5-1|NA|TRBJ2-5
TGCGCCAGCAGCCCCACGCAGCCACCCGGGGACCAGTACTTC
CASSPTQPPGDQYF
>TRBD2|TRBV15|few|TRBJ2-3
TGTGCCACCAGCAGACATACGCTAGCGGGAGAAACTAACACAGATACGCAGTATTTT
CATSRHTLAGETNTDTQYF
>NA|TRBV5-1|few|TRBJ2-7
TGCGCCAGCATGAACCTAGCCCATAGGGCCCCCTACGAGCAGTACTTC
CASMNLAHRAPYEQYF
>TRBD2|TRBV24-1|few|TRBJ2-3
TGTGCCACCAGTGATCCAGCGGGAGTTGCAGATACGCAGTATTTT
CATSDPAGVADTQYF
>NA|TRBV20-1|NA|TRBJ2-5
TGCAGTGCTCTTAAACAGGGAGACCAAGAGACCCAGTACTTC
CSALKQGDQETQYF
>TRBD2|TRBV5-1|few|TRBJ2-2
TGCGCCAGCAGCTCGCAAGCGGGAGGGACCGGGGAGCTGTTTTTT
CASSSQAGGTGELFF
>NA|TRBV7-9|NA|TRBJ2-5
TGTGCCAGCAGTTTCAGTACGGGAGCGGAGACCCAGTACTTC
CASSFSTGAETQYF
>TRBD1|TRBV5-6|NA|TRBJ2-4
TGTGCCAGCAGCTGGGGGCCGGGACAGAAAAACATTCAGTACTTC
CASSWGPGQKNIQYF
>NA|TRBV5-1|few|TRBJ2-2
TGCGCCAGCAGCTTGGAGATCGGGGAGCTGTTTTTT
CASSLEIGELFF
>NA|TRBV3-1|NA|TRBJ1-1
TGTGCCAGCAGCCCCTCCCAGGGGAAGGCTGAAGCTTTCTTT
CASSPSQGKAEAFF
>NA|TRBV12-3/TRBV12-4|NA|TRBJ2-1
TGTGCCAGCAGTTTGTCGGCCCTGGGCAATGAGCAGTTCTTC
CASSLSALGNEQFF
>NA|TRBV16|few|TRBJ1-2
TGTGCCAGCAGCCAATGGGAGGGCAACTATGGCTACACCTTC
CASSQWEGNYGYTF
>TRBD2|TRBV29-1|few|TRBJ2-7
TGCAGCGTTGAAACTAGCGGATACGAGCAGTACTTC
CSVETSGYEQYF
>TRBD2|TRBV7-3|NA|TRBJ2-1
TGTGCCAGCAGCTTAAGGTTATATGGGCTAGCGGAACACAATGAGCAGTTCTTC
CASSLRLYGLAEHNEQFF
>NA|TRBV29-1|many|TRBJ1-2
TGCAGCGTTGGCCATCGTCTAGCTAGCTATGGCTACACCTTC
CSVGHRLASYGYTF
>TRBD1|TRBV7-9|few|TRBJ1-2
TGTGCCAGCAACCCCGTGGACAGGCGGAAAGGCTACACCTTC
CASNPVDRRKGYTF
>NA|TRBV9|many|TRBJ2-3
TGTGCCAGCAGCGTAGGGACGGCCCGTCTAGCGCCGAGCACAGATACGCAGTATTTT
CASSVGTARLAPSTDTQYF
>TRBD2|TRBV29-1|NA|TRBJ2-5
TGCAGCGTCTGGACTAGCGGGAGGGCCGGTGAGACCCAGTACTTC
CSVWTSGRAGETQYF
>NA|TRBV29-1|NA|TRBJ2-7
TGCAGCGTTGAGTTGGAGGGCCCCCACGAGCAGTACTTC
CSVELEGPHEQYF
>NA|TRBV6-8|NA|TRBJ2-5
TGTGCCAGCAGCCCCAGGGTTTGGATCCCGGAGACCCAGTACTTC
CASSPRVWIPETQYF
>TRBD1|TRBV7-9|NA|TRBJ2-2
TGTGCCAGCAGCCACGGACAGGGACGGACCGGGGAGCTGTTTTTT
CASSHGQGRTGELFF
>NA|TRBV18|NA|TRBJ1-1
TGTGCCAGCTCACCGGGGAATTCTGAAGCTTTCTTT
CASSPGNSEAFF
>TRBD1|TRBV5-1|few|TRBJ1-6
TGCGCCAGCAGCCTCCCTGGGACAGGGAATTCACCCCTCCACTTT
CASSLPGTGNSPLHF
>TRBD2|TRBV20-1|NA|TRBJ2-2
TGCAGTGCTAGAGTGTCGGGAGGGGGCACCGGGGAGCTGTTTTTT
CSARVSGGGTGELFF
>NA|TRBV11-2|NA|TRBJ2-2
TGTGCCAGCAGCTTATCACTAGCCGCCGGGGAGCTGTTTTTT
CASSLSLAAGELFF
>NA|TRBV3-1|many|TRBJ2-1
TGTGCCAGCAGCCAATACAGGGCCCGTTACAATGAGCAGTTCTTC
CASSQYRARYNEQFF
>NA|TRBV5-1|NA|TRBJ2-1
TGCGCCAGCAGTGACTTCTTATCCTACAATGAGCAGTTCTTC
CASSDFLSYNEQFF
>TRBD2|TRBV20-1|many|TRBJ2-5
TGCAGTGCTAGATCCGGAGTAGCGGGACGGGAGACCCAGTACTTC
CSARSGVAGRETQYF
>NA|TRBV7-2|once|TRBJ1-1
TGTGCCAGCAGCTTCTGGGCAGGGTGGAACACTGAAGCTTTCTTT
CASSFWAGWNTEAFF
>NA|TRBV4-1|few|TRBJ2-5
TGCGCCAGCAGCCAAGGGCGCGGCAGTGGGCCAGAGACCCAGTACTTC
CASSQGRGSGPETQYF
>TRBD1|TRBV2|many|TRBJ1-5
TGTGCCAGCACTACCGGGACAGACTTCCATAGCAATCAGCCCCAGCATTTT
CASTTGTDFHSNQPQHF
>NA|TRBV21-1|many|TRBJ2-7
TGTGCCACGACTAGCGCGAGCTCCTACGAGCAGTACTTC
CATTSASSYEQYF
>NA|TRBV27|few|TRBJ1-1
TGTGCCAGCCGACCATACATGAACACTGAAGCTTTCTTT
CASRPYMNTEAFF
>TRBD2|TRBV20-1|few|TRBJ2-7
TGCAGTGCTCGAGGACTAGCGGGAGTAACCTACGAGCAGTACTTC
CSARGLAGVTYEQYF
>NA|TRBV24-1|NA|TRBJ2-3
TGTGCCACCAGTGAGCCTAGCACAGATACGCAGTATTTT
CATSEPSTDTQYF
>NA|TRBV10-1|NA|TRBJ2-7
TGCGCCAGCAGCCCAGGGGAGACCTACGAGCAGTACTTC
CASSPGETYEQYF
>NA|TRBV7-9|NA|TRBJ2-5
TGTGCCAGCAGCTGGCCAGGTCAAGAGACCCAGTACTTC
CASSWPGQETQYF
>NA|TRBV11-2|NA|TRBJ2-7
TGTGCCAGCACCGTCGTAGGCTCCTACGAGCAGTACTTC
CASTVVGSYEQYF
>TRBD1|TRBV27|few|TRBJ2-5
TGTGCCAGCAGGCCTGGGACAGTCCCGCAAGAGACCCAGTACTTC
CASRPGTVPQETQYF
>NA|TRBV12-3/TRBV12-4|NA|TRBJ1-2
TGTGCCAGCAGTCGAGGTCCGAATGGGAACTATGGCTACACCTTC
CASSRGPNGNYGYTF
>TRBD1|TRBV18|few|TRBJ2-2
TGTGCCAGCTCACCGCGTGGACAGGGGCCAACCGGGGAGCTGTTTTTT
CASSPRGQGPTGELFF
>NA|TRBV7-6|few|TRBJ2-3
TGTGCCAGCATAGAGGGCACAGATACGCAGTATTTT
CASIEGTDTQYF
>NA|TRBV3-1|few|TRBJ1-1
TGTGCCAGCAGCCAAGGATATGGTGGGGGCACTGAAGCTTTCTTT
CASSQGYGGGTEAFF
>TRBD2|TRBV4-2|NA|TRBJ2-2
TGTGCCAGCAGCCCCCCTGAAGCGGGAGGAGCTGACGGGGAGCTGTTTTTT
CASSPPEAGGADGELFF
>TRBD1|TRBV3-1|NA|TRBJ1-6
TGTGCCAGCAGCCAGAGGGACAGGGGGCTTTCACCCCTCCACTTT
CASSQRDRGLSPLHF
>NA|TRBV3-1|few|TRBJ2-1
TGTGCCAGCAGCCAAGACCTTGAGATGTACAATGAGCAGTTCTTC
CASSQDLEMYNEQFF
>TRBD2|TRBV7-6|few|TRBJ2-3
TGTGCCAGCAGCCCCTTAGCGGGAAAGAGCACAGATACGCAGTATTTT
CASSPLAGKSTDTQYF
>NA|TRBV5-1|NA|TRBJ2-7
TGCGCCAGCAGCCCACAGGTCAGCTCCTACGAGCAGTACTTC
CASSPQVSSYEQYF
>NA|TRBV5-1|few|TRBJ1-2
TGCGCCAGCAGCTTGGGCCGACACGTATCTCCTAACTATGGCTACACCTTC
CASSLGRHVSPNYGYTF